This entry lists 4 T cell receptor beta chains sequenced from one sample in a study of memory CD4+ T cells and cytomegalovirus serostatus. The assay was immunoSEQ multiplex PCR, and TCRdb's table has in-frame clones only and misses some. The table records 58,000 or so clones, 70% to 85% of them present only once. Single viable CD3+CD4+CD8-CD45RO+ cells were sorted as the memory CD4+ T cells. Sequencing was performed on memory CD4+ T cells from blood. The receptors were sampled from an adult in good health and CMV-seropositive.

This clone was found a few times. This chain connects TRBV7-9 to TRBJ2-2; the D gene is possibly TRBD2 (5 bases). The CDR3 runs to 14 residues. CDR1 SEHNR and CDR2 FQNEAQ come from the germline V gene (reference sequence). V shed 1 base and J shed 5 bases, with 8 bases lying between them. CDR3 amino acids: CASSLGERTGELFF. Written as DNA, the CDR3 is TGTGCCAGCAGCTTAGGGGAGAGGACCGGGGAGCTGTTTTTT.

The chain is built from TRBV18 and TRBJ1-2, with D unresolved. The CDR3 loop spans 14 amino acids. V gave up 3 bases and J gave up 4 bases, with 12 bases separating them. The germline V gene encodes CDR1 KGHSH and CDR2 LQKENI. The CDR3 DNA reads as TGTGCCAGCTCACCTGGAACCGATGGCTATGGCTACACCTTC. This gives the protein CASSPGTDGYGYTF.

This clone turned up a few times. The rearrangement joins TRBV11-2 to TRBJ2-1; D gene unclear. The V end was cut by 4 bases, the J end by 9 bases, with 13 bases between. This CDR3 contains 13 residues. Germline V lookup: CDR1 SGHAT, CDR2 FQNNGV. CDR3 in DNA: TGTGCCAGCAGCTCCCTGCGCGGCAGTGAGCAGTTCTTC. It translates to CASSSLRGSEQFF.

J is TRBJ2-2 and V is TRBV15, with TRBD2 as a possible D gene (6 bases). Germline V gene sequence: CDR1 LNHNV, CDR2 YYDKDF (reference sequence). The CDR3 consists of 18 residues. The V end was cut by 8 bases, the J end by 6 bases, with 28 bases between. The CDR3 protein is CATVSRRRREMGAGELFF. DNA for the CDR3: TGTGCCACCGTTTCCCGACGGAGACGGGAGATGGGCGCCGGGGAGCTGTTTTTT.